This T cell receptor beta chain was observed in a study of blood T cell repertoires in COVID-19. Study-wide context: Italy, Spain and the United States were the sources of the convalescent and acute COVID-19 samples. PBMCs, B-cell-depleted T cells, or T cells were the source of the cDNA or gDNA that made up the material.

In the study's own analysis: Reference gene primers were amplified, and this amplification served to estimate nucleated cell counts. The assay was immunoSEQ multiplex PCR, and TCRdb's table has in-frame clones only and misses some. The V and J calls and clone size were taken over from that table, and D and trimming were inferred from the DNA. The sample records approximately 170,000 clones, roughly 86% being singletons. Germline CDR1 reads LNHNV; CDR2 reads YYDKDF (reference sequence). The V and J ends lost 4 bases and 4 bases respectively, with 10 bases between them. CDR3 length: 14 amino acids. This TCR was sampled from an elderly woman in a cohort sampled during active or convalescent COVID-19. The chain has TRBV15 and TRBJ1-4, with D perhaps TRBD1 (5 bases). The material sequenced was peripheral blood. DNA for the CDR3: TGTGCCACCAGCATAGGGGCGGTTAATGAAAAACTGTTTTTT. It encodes CATSIGAVNEKLFF.